The 14 T cell receptor beta chains below come from one sample, sequenced in a study of neurological immune-mediated disorders. As for time point: longitudinal time-point 1 (baseline). TCRdb re-derived calls from the 5' RACE reads in MiXCR, one entry per CDR3 protein. The sample shows some 49,000 distinct CDR3 sequences, about 9.1% of them seen only once. The sequencing input was PBMCs. Receptors were obtained from a middle-aged woman in good health.

This clonotype came up many times. The chain uses TRBV6-2 or TRBV6-3 and TRBJ2-6, with unresolved D. Germline V gives CDR1 MNHEY, CDR2 SVGEGT. V gave up 2 bases and J gave up 4 bases, with 6 bases separating them. The length of the CDR3 is 14 residues. The CDR3 loop reads CASSYADGANVLTF. The CDR3 DNA follows: TGTGCCAGCAGTTACGCGGACGGGGCCAACGTCCTGACTTTC.

This clonotype was observed at least ten times. The V gene is TRBV12-3 or TRBV12-4, the J gene TRBJ2-3, with D tentatively TRBD1 (5 bases). There are 15 residues in the CDR3. V shed 3 bases and J shed 0 bases, with 10 bases lying between them. The CDR3 DNA reads TGTGCCAGCAGTTTGTTTGGGGCTAGCACAGATACGCAGTATTTT. Translated: CASSLFGASTDTQYF.

This clonotype was seen ten or more times. The rearrangement uses TRBV7-2 and TRBJ2-7; TRBD1 is a possible D gene (6 bases). The CDR3 totals 14 residues. Germline CDR1 reads SGHTA; CDR2 reads FQGNSA. Deletions cut 3 bases from V and 1 base from J, with 10 bases between. CDR3 region: CASSFPDSSYEQYF. CDR3 DNA: TGTGCCAGCAGCTTCCCGGACAGTTCCTACGAGCAGTACTTC.

The chain is built from TRBV7-7 and TRBJ2-1, with D possibly matching TRBD2 (5 bases). V gave up 5 bases and J gave up 10 bases, with 15 bases separating them. The CDR3 has 13 residues. Germline assignment: CDR1 SSHAT and CDR2 FNYEAQ (reference sequence). CDR3 amino acids: CASSRGLEGEQFF. In DNA form, the CDR3 reads TGTGCCAGCAGCCGTGGGCTAGAGGGAGAGCAGTTCTTC.

Concerning this clonotype: This sequence may be a read error, since a much larger clone differs from it by one base. The V and J genes are TRBV20-1 and TRBJ2-7; 11 bases agree with TRBD1. This CDR3 region has 14 residues. V dropped 2 bases and J dropped 3; count of bases not matched to a gene: 3. The germline V gene has CDR1 DFQATT and CDR2 SNEGSKA (reference sequence). CDR3 DNA sequence: TGCAGTGCTAGATGGACAGGGGGCAACTACGAGCAGTACTTC. Amino acids: CSARWTGGNYEQYF.

Concerning this clonotype itself: Here the CDR3 omits its conserved ending phenylalanine or tryptophan, so a read error is the likely source. The chain employs TRBV5-1 and TRBJ2-5; 7 nucleotides align to TRBD1. The trim removed 0 bases at V and 4 bases at J, leaving 3 bases unmatched. Germline CDR1 and CDR2: SGHRS and YFSETQ. This CDR3 spans 14 amino acids. The CDR3 protein is CASSLGQGRETQYL. Here the CDR3 DNA reads TGCGCCAGCAGCTTGGGACAGGGAAGAGAGACCCAGTACCTC.

The J gene is TRBJ2-7, the V gene TRBV19; 7 bases agree with TRBD1. Germline V gives CDR1 LNHDA, CDR2 SQIVND (reference sequence). The CDR3 covers 14 residues. V lost 1 base, J lost 1 base, and 1 base stayed unmatched. CDR3 nucleotides: TGTGCCAGTAGTATAGGGACAGGTTCCTACGAGCAGTACTTC. Protein: CASSIGTGSYEQYF.

In its sample, this clonotype was seen many times. DNA of the CDR3: TGTGCCAGCAGTTCGACATGGGACAGCTCCTACGAGCAGTACTTC. As protein: CASSSTWDSSYEQYF. The chain uses TRBV12-3 or TRBV12-4 and TRBJ2-7, with 7 nucleotides matching TRBD1. CDR3 length equals 15 residues. With V trimmed by 4 bases and J by 0 bases, 6 bases remained unmatched.

In the case of this clonotype: Possible read error: a much larger clone is one base away. The chain employs TRBV5-1 and TRBJ2-1; 11 bases fit TRBD2. The germline CDR1 and CDR2 sequences are SGHRS and YFSETQ. The CDR3 is made up of 15 amino acids. For the CDR3, the DNA is TGCACCAGCAGCACCCTAGCGGGAGGTGACAATGAGCAGTTCTTC. Residues: CTSSTLAGGDNEQFF. Full variable domain (outside the CDR3, taken from reference TRBV5-1 and TRBJ2-1): KAGVTQTPRYLIKTRGQQVTLSCSPISGHRSVSWYQQTPGQGLQFLFEYFSETQRNKGNFPGRFSGRQFSNSRSEMNVSTLELGDSALYLCTSSTLAGGDNEQFFGPGTRLTVL.

In its sample, this clonotype was seen many times. The rearrangement uses TRBV5-6 and TRBJ2-3; possibly TRBD2 for D (5 bases). The ends were cut back, 3 bases at V and 4 bases at J, with 12 bases in the middle. Germline V gives CDR1 SGHDT, CDR2 YYEEEE. This CDR3 comprises 14 residues. DNA for the CDR3: TGTGCCAGCAGCTACGCGGGCACCCCAGATACGCAGTATTTT. Amino acids: CASSYAGTPDTQYF.

This clonotype was recorded many times. The V and J genes are TRBV10-3 and TRBJ1-1; D not resolved. Germline assignment: CDR1 ENHRY and CDR2 SYGVKD. This CDR3 has 16 amino acids. The germline V and J ends were trimmed by 2 bases and 1 base, with 14 bases remaining between them. Here the CDR3 DNA reads TGTGCCATCAGTGAGAGACCCCCGGATGAGAACACTGAAGCTTTCTTT. Its protein product is CAISERPPDENTEAFF.

The table lists this clonotype with many counts. The chain couples TRBV12-5 to TRBJ2-7; no definite D call. CDR3 length equals 12 residues. Trimming removed 5 bases from V and 5 bases from J, with 10 bases in between. Germline values: CDR1 LGHNT, CDR2 FRNRAP. The CDR3 protein is CASGISSDEQYF. The CDR3 DNA reads as TGTGCTAGTGGTATCTCCTCAGACGAGCAGTACTTC.

This rearrangement joins TRBV6-5 to TRBJ2-6, with TRBD2 matching over 7 bases. CDR3 length equals 16 residues. CDR1 and CDR2 (germline): MNHEY, SVGAGI. V dropped 0 bases and J dropped 2; count of bases not matched to a gene: 1. CDR3 in amino acids: CASSYSAGAGANVLTF. CDR3 sequence (DNA): TGTGCCAGCAGTTACTCTGCGGGGGCTGGGGCCAACGTCCTGACTTTC.

This clonotype has at least ten counts. The V gene is TRBV10-1, the J gene TRBJ2-1; D assignment may be TRBD1 or TRBD2 (6 bases each). The CDR3 is 12 residues long. The V and J ends lost 2 bases and 10 bases respectively, with 9 bases between them. Germline lookup yields CDR1 WNHNN and CDR2 SYGVQD (reference sequence). The CDR3 loop reads CASSERGAEQFF. The CDR3 bases are TGCGCCAGCAGTGAGAGGGGGGCCGAGCAGTTCTTC.